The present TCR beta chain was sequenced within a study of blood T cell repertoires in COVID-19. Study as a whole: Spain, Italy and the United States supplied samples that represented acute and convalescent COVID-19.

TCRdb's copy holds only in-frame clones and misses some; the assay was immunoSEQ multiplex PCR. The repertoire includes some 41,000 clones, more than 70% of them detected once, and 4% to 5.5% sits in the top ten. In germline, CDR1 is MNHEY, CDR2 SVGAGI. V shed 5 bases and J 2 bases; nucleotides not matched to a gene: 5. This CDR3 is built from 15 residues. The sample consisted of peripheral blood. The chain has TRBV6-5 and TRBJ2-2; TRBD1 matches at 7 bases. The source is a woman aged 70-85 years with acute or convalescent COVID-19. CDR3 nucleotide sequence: TGTGCCAGCAGTAACACAGGGGATAACACCGGGGAGCTGTTTTTT. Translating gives CASSNTGDNTGELFF.